The 15 T cell receptor beta chains below come from one sample, sequenced in a study of cytomegalovirus exposure and HLA in healthy donors (dated by TCRdb to the late 2010s). Library construction relied on the immunoSEQ multiplex PCR assay. For the multiplex PCR, a mixture combining 60 forward primers for TCR Vbeta segments and 13 reverse primers for TCR Jbeta segments was used. The clones in this table, taken by TCRdb from immuneACCESS, are in-frame only. Not every clone is retained; where verified, under half of the shortfall comes from an unresolved V gene, and the cause of the rest is unknown. In this sample the table shows more than 200,000 clones, roughly 83% of which occur a single time. The top ten clones comprise roughly 1.5% of the sample. Sequencing input: PBMCs. The receptor set was obtained from a girl between 10 and 17 years old in good health and CMV-seronegative.

The genes are TRBV4-1 and TRBJ1-1, with D possibly TRBD1 on 6 matching bases. The CDR3 contains 15 residues. V lost 2 bases to trimming and J lost 0 bases, with 10 bases between them. Per germline, CDR1 MGHRA and CDR2 YSYEKL. The chain's CDR3 is CASSQFQGMNTEAFF. The CDR3 DNA reads as TGCGCCAGCAGCCAATTTCAGGGGATGAACACTGAAGCTTTCTTT.

The V and J genes are TRBV7-9 and TRBJ1-4; D is perhaps TRBD1 (5 bases). Trimming took off 2 bases at V and 8 bases at J, with 9 bases between the two ends. The CDR3 is made up of 13 amino acids. In germline, CDR1 is SEHNR, CDR2 FQNEAQ (reference sequence). The CDR3 DNA follows: TGTGCCAGCAGCTTACCAGGGCGGGAAAAACTGTTTTTT. Translation: CASSLPGREKLFF.

The chain uses TRBV5-4 and TRBJ2-1, with a tentative D call TRBD2 (7 bases). Germline V lookup: CDR1 SGHNT, CDR2 YYREEE (reference sequence). Trimming cost V 3 bases and J 6 bases, with 16 bases left between them. The CDR3 runs to 15 residues. CDR3 in amino acids: CASSSVLGGGNEQFF. The CDR3 DNA sequence: TGTGCCAGCAGCTCTGTTCTAGGGGGGGGCAATGAGCAGTTCTTC.

This sequence joins TRBV2 and TRBJ1-1, with TRBD1 identical over 8 bases. This CDR3 spans 14 amino acids. V lost 10 bases, J lost 4 bases, and 11 bases stayed unmatched. Germline assignment: CDR1 SNHLY and CDR2 FYNNEI. CDR3 in amino acids: CAIERQGKGTEAFF. DNA of the CDR3: TGTGCCATCGAGAGACAGGGGAAGGGCACTGAAGCTTTCTTT. Based on the CDR3 plus reference TRBV2 and TRBJ1-1, the full variable domain is EPEVTQTPSHQVTQMGQEVILRCVPISNHLYFYWYRQILGQKVEFLVSFYNNEISEKSEIFDDQFSVERPDGSNFTLKIRSTKLEDSAMYFCAIERQGKGTEAFFGQGTRLTVV.

V is TRBV5-1 and J is TRBJ1-2; D possibly corresponds to TRBD1 (6 bases). From germline, CDR1 is SGHRS and CDR2 YFSETQ. Trimming pared 6 bases from V and 8 bases from J, leaving 14 bases between. The CDR3 consists of 12 residues. This CDR3 reads CASNTGMGGYTF. Written as DNA, the CDR3 is TGCGCCAGCAACACAGGGATGGGAGGCTACACCTTC.

The J gene is TRBJ2-7, the V gene TRBV5-3, with TRBD1 identical over 8 bases. TRBV5-3 is placed among ORFs of uncertain function. The V and J ends lost 3 bases and 5 bases, in that order; junction bases with no gene match: 10. The CDR3 runs to 15 residues. The CDR3 nucleotides read TGTGCCAGAAGCTCATCGGACAGGGCGGGACACGAGCAGTACTTC. Amino acid sequence: CARSSSDRAGHEQYF.

This clone is a singleton in its sample. V is TRBV6-5 and J is TRBJ1-3; D is uncertain. Trimming stripped 8 bases from V and 4 bases from J, with 12 bases between. Germline CDR1 MNHEY, CDR2 SVGAGI. The CDR3 totals 13 residues. CDR3 nucleotides: TGTGCCAGCTCGACACTGGGCGGAAACACCATATATTTT. Its protein product is CASSTLGGNTIYF.

J is TRBJ2-3 and V is TRBV20-1; possible D gene TRBD1, 6 bases. This CDR3 spans 11 amino acids. Trimming left V 7 bases short and J 6 bases short, with 11 bases between. Germline V CDR1 and CDR2: DFQATT, SNEGSKA (reference sequence). CDR3 sequence: CSVGAADTQYF. In DNA form, the CDR3 reads TGCAGTGTGGGGGCGGCGGATACGCAGTATTTT.

This chain links TRBV5-4 with TRBJ2-1; a possible D gene is TRBD1 (5 bases). The germline CDR1 and CDR2 sequences are SGHNT and YYREEE (reference sequence). The ends were cut back, 3 bases at V and 3 bases at J, with 19 bases in the middle. The CDR3 is 17 amino acids. Here the CDR3 reads CASSSAITRGYYNEQFF. CDR3 DNA sequence: TGTGCCAGCAGCTCGGCAATAACAAGGGGCTACTACAATGAGCAGTTCTTC. Combining the CDR3 with reference TRBV5-4 and TRBJ2-1 gives the whole variable domain ETGVTQSPTHLIKTRGQQVTLRCSSQSGHNTVSWYQQALGQGPQFIFQYYREEENGRGNFPPRFSGLQFPNYSSELNVNALELDDSALYLCASSSAITRGYYNEQFFGPGTRLTVL.

V gene TRBV9 combines with J gene TRBJ1-1; the D gene is possibly TRBD1 (6 bases). Germline-derived CDR1 and CDR2 are SGDLS and YYNGEE. The ends were cut back, 0 bases at V and 6 bases at J, with 15 bases in the middle. The CDR3 runs 15 residues. The DNA of the CDR3 is TGTGCCAGCAGCGTAGTATGGGGGGGCCGTGCTGAAGCTTTCTTT. It specifies CASSVVWGGRAEAFF.

This chain connects TRBV18 to TRBJ1-2; TRBD1 aligns across 7 bases. CDR1 KGHSH and CDR2 LQKENI come from the germline V gene. The CDR3 spans 15 residues. With V trimmed by 3 bases and J by 2 bases, 6 bases remained unmatched. DNA of the CDR3: TGTGCCAGCTCACCTGCTTCGACAGGGAACTATGGCTACACCTTC. Protein product: CASSPASTGNYGYTF. The entire variable domain, with the rest obtained from reference TRBV18 and TRBJ1-2, is as follows: NAGVMQNPRHLVRRRGQEARLRCSPMKGHSHVYWYRQLPEEGLKFMVYLQKENIIDESGMPKERFSAEFPKEGPSILRIQQVVRGDSAAYFCASSPASTGNYGYTFGSGTRLTVV.

The chain links TRBV28 to TRBJ1-4; the D gene is possibly TRBD1 (5 bases). This CDR3 region has 17 residues. V gave up 1 base and J gave up 3 bases, with 15 bases separating them. CDR1 MDHEN and CDR2 SYDVKM come from the germline V gene. CDR3 sequence reads: CASSLFVGGLANEKLFF. The CDR3 nucleotides are TGTGCCAGCAGTTTATTCGTCGGGGGGTTAGCTAATGAAAAACTGTTTTTT. The full variable domain, completed using reference TRBV28 and TRBJ1-4, is DVKVTQSSRYLVKRTGEKVFLECVQDMDHENMFWYRQDPGLGLRLIYFSYDVKMKEKGDIPEGYSVSREKKERFSLILESASTNQTSMYLCASSLFVGGLANEKLFFGSGTQLSVL.

V is TRBV19 and J is TRBJ2-7; maybe TRBD1 (6 bases). The V gene lost 2 bases and the J gene lost 2 bases, with 13 bases spanning the gap. CDR3 length: 15 residues. Per the germline V gene, CDR1 is LNHDA and CDR2 is SQIVND (reference sequence). The CDR3 region is CASSISEGHAYEQYF. Written as DNA, the CDR3 is TGTGCCAGTAGTATAAGTGAGGGACACGCCTACGAGCAGTACTTC.

This clone was seen just once. V usage is TRBV2 and J usage is TRBJ1-2, with 7 bases fitting TRBD1. Germline CDR1 is SNHLY and CDR2 is FYNNEI. The CDR3 is 16 amino acids. The V gene end was trimmed by 4 bases and the J gene end by 6 bases; junction bases not matched to a gene: 14. CDR3 in DNA: TGTGCCAGCAGTGGAAGGATCGGTGGGACAGCGGATGGCTACACCTTC. Protein: CASSGRIGGTADGYTF. Variable domain in full (rest from reference TRBV2 and TRBJ1-2): EPEVTQTPSHQVTQMGQEVILRCVPISNHLYFYWYRQILGQKVEFLVSFYNNEISEKSEIFDDQFSVERPDGSNFTLKIRSTKLEDSAMYFCASSGRIGGTADGYTFGSGTRLTVV.

The chain couples TRBV5-6 to TRBJ1-4, with a possible D match to TRBD1 (5 bases). Trimming pared 4 bases from V and 7 bases from J, leaving 20 bases between. The CDR3 has 16 residues. Per the germline V gene, CDR1 is SGHDT and CDR2 is YYEEEE. CDR3 nucleotide sequence: TGTGCCAGCAGCCCCAAAGGGGCGGGGGGAATTGAAAAACTGTTTTTT. Amino acids: CASSPKGAGGIEKLFF.